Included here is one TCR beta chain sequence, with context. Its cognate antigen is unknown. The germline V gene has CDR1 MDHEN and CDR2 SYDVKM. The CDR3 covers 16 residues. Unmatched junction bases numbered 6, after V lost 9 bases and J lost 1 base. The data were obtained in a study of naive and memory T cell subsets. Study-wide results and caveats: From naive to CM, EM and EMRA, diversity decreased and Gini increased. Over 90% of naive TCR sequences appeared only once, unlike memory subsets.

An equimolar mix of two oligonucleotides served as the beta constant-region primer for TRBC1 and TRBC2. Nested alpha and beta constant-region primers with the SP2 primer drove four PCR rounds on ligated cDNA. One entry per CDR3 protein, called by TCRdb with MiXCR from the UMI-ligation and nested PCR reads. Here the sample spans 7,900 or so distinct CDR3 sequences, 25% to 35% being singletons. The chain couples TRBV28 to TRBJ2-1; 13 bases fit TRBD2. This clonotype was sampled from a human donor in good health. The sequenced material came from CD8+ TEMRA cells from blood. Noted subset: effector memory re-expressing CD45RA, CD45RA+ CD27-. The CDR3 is CASWTSGGYSYNEQFF. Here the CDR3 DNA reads TGTGCCAGTTGGACTAGCGGGGGTTATTCCTACAATGAGCAGTTCTTC.